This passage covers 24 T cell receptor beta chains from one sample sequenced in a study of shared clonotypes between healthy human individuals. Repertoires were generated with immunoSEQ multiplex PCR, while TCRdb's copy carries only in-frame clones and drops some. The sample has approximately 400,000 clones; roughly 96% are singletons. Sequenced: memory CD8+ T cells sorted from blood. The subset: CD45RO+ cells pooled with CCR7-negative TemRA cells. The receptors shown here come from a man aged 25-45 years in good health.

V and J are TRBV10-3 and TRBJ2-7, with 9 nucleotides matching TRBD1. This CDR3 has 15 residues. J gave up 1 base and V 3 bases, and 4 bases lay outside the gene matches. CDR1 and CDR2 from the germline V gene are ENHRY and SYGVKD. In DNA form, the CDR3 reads TGTGCCATCAGTGAACGGGACAGGGTTTCCTACGAGCAGTACTTC. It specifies CAISERDRVSYEQYF.

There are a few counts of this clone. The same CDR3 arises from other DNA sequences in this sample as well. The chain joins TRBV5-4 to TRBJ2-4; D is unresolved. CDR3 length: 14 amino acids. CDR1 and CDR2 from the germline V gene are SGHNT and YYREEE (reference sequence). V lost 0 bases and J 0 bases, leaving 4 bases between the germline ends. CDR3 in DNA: TGTGCCAGCAGCTTGGCGGGAGCCAAAAACATTCAGTACTTC. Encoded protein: CASSLAGAKNIQYF.

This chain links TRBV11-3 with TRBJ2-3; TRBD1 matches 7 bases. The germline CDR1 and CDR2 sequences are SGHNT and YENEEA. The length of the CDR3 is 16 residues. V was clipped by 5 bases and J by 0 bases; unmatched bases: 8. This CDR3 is CASSRGTAYSTDTQYF. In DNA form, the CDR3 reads TGTGCCAGCAGCCGAGGGACAGCTTATAGCACAGATACGCAGTATTTT.

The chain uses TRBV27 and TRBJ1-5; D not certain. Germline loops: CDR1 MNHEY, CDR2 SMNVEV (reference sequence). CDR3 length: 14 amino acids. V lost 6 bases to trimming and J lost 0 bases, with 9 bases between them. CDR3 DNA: TGTGCCAGCAGGGCGAGTCATAGCAATCAGCCCCAGCATTTT. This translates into CASRASHSNQPQHF.

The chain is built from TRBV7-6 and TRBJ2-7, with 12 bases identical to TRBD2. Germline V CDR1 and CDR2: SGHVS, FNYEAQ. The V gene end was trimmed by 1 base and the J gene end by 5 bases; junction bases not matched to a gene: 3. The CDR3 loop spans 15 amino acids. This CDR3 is CASSLELAGGHEQYF. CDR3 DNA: TGTGCCAGCAGCTTAGAACTAGCGGGAGGACACGAGCAGTACTTC.

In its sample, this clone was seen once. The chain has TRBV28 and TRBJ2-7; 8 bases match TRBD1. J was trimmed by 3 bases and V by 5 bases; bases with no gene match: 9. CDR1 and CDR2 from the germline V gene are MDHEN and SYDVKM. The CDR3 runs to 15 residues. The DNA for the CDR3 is TGTGCCAGCAGTCCCCGGGACAGGATATACTACGAGCAGTACTTC. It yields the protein CASSPRDRIYYEQYF.

This chain's CDR3 is CSARGVGEQFF. Here the CDR3 DNA reads TGCAGTGCTCGGGGGGTCGGCGAGCAGTTCTTC. V and J are TRBV20-1 and TRBJ2-1; TRBD2 agrees at 7 bases. The CDR3 loop spans 11 amino acids. From germline, CDR1 is DFQATT and CDR2 SNEGSKA (reference sequence). Trimming took 5 bases from V and 10 from J; bases not matched to a gene: 5.

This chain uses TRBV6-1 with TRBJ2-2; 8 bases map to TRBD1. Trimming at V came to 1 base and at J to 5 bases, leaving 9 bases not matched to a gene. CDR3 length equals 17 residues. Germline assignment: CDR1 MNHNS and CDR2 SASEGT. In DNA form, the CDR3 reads TGTGCCAGCAGTGAAGTAAGGACAGGGAGGAGGACCGGGGAGCTGTTTTTT. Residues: CASSEVRTGRRTGELFF.

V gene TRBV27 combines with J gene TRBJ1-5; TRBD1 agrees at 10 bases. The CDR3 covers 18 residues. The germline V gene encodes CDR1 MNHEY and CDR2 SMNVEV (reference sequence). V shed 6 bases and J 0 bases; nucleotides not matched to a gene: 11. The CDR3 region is CASRRTGGGVNSNQPQHF. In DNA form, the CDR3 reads TGTGCCAGCAGAAGGACAGGGGGAGGGGTTAATAGCAATCAGCCCCAGCATTTT.

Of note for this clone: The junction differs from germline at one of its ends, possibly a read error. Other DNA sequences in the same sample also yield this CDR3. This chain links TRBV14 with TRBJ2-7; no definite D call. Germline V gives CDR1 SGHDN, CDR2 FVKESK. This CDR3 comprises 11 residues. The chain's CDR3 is CASSRYYEQYF. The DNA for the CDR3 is TGCGCCAGCAGTCGGTATTACGAGCAGTACTTC. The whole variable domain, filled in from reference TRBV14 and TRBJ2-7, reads EAGVTQFPSHSVIEKGQTVTLRCDPISGHDNLYWYRRVMGKEIKFLLHFVKESKQDESGMPNNRFLAERTGGTYSTLKVQPAELEDSGVYFCASSRYYEQYFGPGTRLTVT.

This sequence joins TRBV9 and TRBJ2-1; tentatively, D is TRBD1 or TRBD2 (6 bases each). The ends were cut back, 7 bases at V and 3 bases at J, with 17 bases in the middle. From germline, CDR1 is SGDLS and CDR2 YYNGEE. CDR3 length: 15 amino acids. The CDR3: CASGRGGGNYNEQFF. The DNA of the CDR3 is TGTGCCAGCGGACGCGGAGGGGGAAACTACAATGAGCAGTTCTTC.

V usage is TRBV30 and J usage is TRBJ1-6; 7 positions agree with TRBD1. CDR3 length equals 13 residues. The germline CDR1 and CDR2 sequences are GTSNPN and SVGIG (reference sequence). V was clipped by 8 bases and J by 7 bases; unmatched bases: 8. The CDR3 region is CAGKTGINSPLHF. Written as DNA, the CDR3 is TGTGCCGGGAAGACAGGGATCAATTCACCCCTCCACTTT.

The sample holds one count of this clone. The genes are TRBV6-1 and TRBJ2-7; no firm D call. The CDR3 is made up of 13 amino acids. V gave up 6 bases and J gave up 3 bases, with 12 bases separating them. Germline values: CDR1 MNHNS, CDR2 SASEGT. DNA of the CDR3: TGTGCCAGCAGCTCGCGAGAGATCTACGAGCAGTACTTC. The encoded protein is CASSSREIYEQYF.

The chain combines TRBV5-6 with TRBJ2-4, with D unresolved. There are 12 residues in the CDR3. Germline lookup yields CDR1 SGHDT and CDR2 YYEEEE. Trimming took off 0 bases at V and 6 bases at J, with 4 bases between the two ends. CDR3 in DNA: TGTGCCAGCAGCTTGGGGCTAAACATTCAGTACTTC. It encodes CASSLGLNIQYF.

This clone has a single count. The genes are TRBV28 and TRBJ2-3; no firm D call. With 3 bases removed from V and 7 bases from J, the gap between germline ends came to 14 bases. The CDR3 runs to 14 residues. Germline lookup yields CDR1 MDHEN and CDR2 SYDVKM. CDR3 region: CASSLRTRVNTQYF. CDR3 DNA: TGTGCCAGCAGTTTGCGGACGAGAGTTAATACGCAGTATTTT.

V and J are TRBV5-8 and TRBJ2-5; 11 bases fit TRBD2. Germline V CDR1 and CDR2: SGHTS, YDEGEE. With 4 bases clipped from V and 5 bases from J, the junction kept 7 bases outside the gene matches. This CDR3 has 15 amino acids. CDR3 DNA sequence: TGTGCCAGCAGCCGAACTAGCGGGAGTCTGGAGACCCAGTACTTC. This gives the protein CASSRTSGSLETQYF.

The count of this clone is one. In nucleotides, the CDR3 is TGTGCCAGCAGTGGACTAGCGGGAGTTGGGGAGACCCAGTACTTC. Amino acids: CASSGLAGVGETQYF. The gene calls are TRBV2 and TRBJ2-5, with 12 bases that match TRBD2. The CDR3 loop spans 15 amino acids. J lost 5 bases, V lost 4 bases, and 5 bases had no gene match. Germline V gene sequence: CDR1 SNHLY, CDR2 FYNNEI.

CDR3 nucleotides: TGCGCCAGCAGCCCCAGACAGGGCACTGAAGCTTTCTTT. Its translation is CASSPRQGTEAFF. The chain links TRBV4-1 to TRBJ1-1, with TRBD1 identical over 7 bases. This CDR3 is 13 amino acids long. After removal of 4 bases from V and 4 bases from J, the junction contained 3 bases not matched to a gene. Germline V CDR1 and CDR2: MGHRA, YSYEKL.

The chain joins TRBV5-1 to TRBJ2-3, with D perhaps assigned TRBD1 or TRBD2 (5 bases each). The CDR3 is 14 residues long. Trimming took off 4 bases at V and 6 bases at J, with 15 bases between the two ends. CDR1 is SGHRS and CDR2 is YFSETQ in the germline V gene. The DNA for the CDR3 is TGCGCCAGCAGCAAGGCCGGGACCAAGGATACGCAGTATTTT. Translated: CASSKAGTKDTQYF.

The CDR3 loop reads CASTQGSSGNNEQFF. The CDR3 nucleotides are TGTGCCAGCACCCAGGGGTCTAGCGGCAACAATGAGCAGTTCTTC. The chain uses TRBV6-1 and TRBJ2-1; TRBD2 might be the D (7 bases). The CDR3 extends over 15 amino acids. Deletions cut 7 bases from V and 5 bases from J, with 18 bases between. The germline CDR1 and CDR2 sequences are MNHNS and SASEGT.

In nucleotides, the CDR3 is TGTGCCAGTAGAAGCATAGCGGGAGGACTCTACAATGAGCAGTTCTTC. Its translation is CASRSIAGGLYNEQFF. This chain connects TRBV19 to TRBJ2-1, with TRBD2 matching 10 bases. CDR1 LNHDA and CDR2 SQIVND come from the germline V gene (reference sequence). The J segment lost 3 bases and the V segment lost 6 bases, leaving 8 bases of the junction unmatched. This CDR3 spans 16 amino acids.

The CDR3 region is CASSEYTPEAFF. Here the CDR3 DNA reads TGTGCCAGCAGTGAATATACGCCTGAAGCTTTCTTT. The chain has TRBV6-1 and TRBJ1-1, with D hard to call. The CDR3 runs to 12 residues. The V gene lost 2 bases and the J gene lost 6 bases, with 7 bases spanning the gap. CDR1 and CDR2 from the germline V gene are MNHNS and SASEGT.

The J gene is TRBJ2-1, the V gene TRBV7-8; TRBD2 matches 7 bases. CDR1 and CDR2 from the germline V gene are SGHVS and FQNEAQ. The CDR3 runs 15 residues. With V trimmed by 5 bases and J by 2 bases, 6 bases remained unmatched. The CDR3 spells CASSVRGRAYNEQFF. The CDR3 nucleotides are TGTGCCAGCAGCGTGCGGGGGAGGGCCTACAATGAGCAGTTCTTC.

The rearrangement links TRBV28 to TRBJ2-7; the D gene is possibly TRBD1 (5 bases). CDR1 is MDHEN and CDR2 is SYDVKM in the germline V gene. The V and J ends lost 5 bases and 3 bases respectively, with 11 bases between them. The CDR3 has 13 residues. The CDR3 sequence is CASSQQVHYEQYF. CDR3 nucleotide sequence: TGTGCCAGCAGTCAACAGGTGCACTACGAGCAGTACTTC.